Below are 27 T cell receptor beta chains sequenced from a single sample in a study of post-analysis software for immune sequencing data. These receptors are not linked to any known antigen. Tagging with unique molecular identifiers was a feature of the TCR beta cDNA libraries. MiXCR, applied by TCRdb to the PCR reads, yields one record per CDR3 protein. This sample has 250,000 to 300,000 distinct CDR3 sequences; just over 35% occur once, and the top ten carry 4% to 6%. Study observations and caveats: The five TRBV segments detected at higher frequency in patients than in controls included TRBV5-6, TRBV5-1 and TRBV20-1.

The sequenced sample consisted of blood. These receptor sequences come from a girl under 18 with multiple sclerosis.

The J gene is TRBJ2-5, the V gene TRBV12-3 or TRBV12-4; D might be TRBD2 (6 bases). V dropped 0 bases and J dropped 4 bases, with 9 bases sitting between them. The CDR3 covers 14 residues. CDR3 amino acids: CASSLAGLPETQYF. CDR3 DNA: TGTGCCAGCAGTTTAGCGGGACTCCCAGAGACCCAGTACTTC.

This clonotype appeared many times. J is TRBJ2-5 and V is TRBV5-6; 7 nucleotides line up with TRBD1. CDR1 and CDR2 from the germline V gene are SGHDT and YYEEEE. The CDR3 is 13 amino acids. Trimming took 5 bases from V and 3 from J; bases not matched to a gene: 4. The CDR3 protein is CASSPGTEETQYF. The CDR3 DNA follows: TGTGCCAGCAGTCCCGGGACAGAAGAGACCCAGTACTTC.

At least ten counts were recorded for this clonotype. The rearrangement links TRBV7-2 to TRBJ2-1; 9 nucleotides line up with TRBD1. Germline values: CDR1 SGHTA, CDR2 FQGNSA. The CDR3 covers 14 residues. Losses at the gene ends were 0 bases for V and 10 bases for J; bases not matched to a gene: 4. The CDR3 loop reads CASSLAGTGREQFF. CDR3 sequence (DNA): TGTGCCAGCAGCTTAGCAGGGACAGGGAGGGAGCAGTTCTTC.

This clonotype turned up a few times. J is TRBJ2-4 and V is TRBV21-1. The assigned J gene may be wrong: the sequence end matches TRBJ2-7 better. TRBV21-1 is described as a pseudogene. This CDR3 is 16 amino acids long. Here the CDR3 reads CASSKGTTPRSYEQYF. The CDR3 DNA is TGTGCCAGCAGCAAAGGCACGACACCGAGATCCTACGAGCAGTACTTC.

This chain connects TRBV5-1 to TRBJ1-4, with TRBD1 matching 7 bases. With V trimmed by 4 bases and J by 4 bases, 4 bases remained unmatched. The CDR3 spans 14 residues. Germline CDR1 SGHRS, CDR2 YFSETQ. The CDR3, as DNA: TGCGCCAGCAGCCGGGACAGCAGTAATGAAAAACTGTTTTTT. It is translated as CASSRDSSNEKLFF.

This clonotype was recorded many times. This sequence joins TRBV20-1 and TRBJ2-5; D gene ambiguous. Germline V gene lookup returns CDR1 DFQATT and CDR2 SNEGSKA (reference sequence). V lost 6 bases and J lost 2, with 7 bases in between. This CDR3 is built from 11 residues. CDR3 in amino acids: CSANEQETQYF. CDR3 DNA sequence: TGCAGTGCCAACGAGCAAGAGACCCAGTACTTC.

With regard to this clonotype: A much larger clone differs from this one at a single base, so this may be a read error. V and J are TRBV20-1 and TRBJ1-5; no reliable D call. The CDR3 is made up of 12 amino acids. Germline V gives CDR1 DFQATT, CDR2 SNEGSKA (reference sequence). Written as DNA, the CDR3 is TGCAGGGCTAGTCTAGGCGATCAGCCCCAGCATTTT. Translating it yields CRASLGDQPQHF.

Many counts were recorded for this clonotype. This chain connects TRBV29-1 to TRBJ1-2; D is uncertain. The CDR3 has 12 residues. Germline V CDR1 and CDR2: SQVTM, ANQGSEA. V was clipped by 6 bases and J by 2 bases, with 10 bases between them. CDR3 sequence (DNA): TGCAGCGTCCCGTTGGCCAACTATGGCTACACCTTC. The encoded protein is CSVPLANYGYTF.

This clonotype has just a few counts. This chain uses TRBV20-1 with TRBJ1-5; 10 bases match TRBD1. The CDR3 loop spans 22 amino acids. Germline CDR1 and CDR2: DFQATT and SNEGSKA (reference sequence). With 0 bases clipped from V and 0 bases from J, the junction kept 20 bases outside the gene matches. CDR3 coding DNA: TGCAGTGCTAGAGACTACGAACCCTCCGGGACAGGGGAAATATATAGCAATCAGCCCCAGCATTTT. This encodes CSARDYEPSGTGEIYSNQPQHF.

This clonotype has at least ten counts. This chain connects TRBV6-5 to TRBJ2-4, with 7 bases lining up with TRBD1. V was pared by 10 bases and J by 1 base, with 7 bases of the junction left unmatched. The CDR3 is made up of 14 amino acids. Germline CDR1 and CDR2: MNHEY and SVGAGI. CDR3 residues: CATGTVSAKNIQYF. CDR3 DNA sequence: TGTGCCACAGGGACAGTTTCTGCCAAAAACATTCAGTACTTC.

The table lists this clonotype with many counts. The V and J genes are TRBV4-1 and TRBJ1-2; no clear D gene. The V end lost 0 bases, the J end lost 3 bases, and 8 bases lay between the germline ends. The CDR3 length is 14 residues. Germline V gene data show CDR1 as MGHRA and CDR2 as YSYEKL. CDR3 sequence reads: CASSQDIGDYGYTF. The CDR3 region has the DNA TGCGCCAGCAGCCAAGATATAGGAGACTATGGCTACACCTTC.

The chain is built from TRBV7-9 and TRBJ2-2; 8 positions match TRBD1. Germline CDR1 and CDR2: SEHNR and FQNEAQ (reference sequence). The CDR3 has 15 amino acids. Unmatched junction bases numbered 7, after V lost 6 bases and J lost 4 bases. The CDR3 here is CASRHRGAGTGELFF. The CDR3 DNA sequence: TGTGCCAGCAGGCACAGGGGGGCGGGCACCGGGGAGCTGTTTTTT.

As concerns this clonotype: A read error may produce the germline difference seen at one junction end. The CDR3 nucleotides read TGTGCCATCAGCAGTGCACTAGAGACCCAGTACTTC. Protein product: CAISSALETQYF. J is TRBJ2-5 and V is TRBV15; D is uncertain. Germline V CDR1 and CDR2: LNHNV, YYDKDF (reference sequence). There are 12 residues in the CDR3.

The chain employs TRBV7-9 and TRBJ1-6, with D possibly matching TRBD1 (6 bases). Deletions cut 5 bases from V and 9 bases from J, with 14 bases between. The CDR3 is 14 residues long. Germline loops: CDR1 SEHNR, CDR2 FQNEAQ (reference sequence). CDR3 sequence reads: CASSGQFVTSPLHF. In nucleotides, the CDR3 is TGTGCCAGCAGCGGACAGTTCGTGACTTCACCCCTCCACTTT.

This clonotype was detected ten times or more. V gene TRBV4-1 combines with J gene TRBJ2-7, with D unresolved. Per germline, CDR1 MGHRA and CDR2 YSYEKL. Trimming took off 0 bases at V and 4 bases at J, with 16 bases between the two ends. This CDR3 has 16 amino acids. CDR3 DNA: TGCGCCAGCAGCCAAGAATTTGGGGTACCTTCTTACGAGCAGTACTTC. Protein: CASSQEFGVPSYEQYF.

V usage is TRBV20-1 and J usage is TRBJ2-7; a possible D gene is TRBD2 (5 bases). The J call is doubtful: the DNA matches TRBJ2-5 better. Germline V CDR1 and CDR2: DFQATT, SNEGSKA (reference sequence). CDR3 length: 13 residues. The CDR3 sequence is CSARDPGIQTQYF. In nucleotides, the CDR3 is TGCAGTGCTAGAGATCCGGGAATCCAGACCCAGTACTTC.

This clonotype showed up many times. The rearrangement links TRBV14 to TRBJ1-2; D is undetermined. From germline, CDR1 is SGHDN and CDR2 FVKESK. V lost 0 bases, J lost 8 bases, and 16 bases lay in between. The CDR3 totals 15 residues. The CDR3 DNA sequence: TGTGCCAGCAGCCAAGATTGGGAGGGCCTTCGAGGCTACACCTTC. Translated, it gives CASSQDWEGLRGYTF.

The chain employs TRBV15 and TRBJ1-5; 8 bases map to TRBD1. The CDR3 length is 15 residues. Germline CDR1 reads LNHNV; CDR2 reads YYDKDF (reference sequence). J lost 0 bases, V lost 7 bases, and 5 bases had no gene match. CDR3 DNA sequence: TGTGCCACCACCGGGGACAGGAATAGCAATCAGCCCCAGCATTTT. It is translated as CATTGDRNSNQPQHF.

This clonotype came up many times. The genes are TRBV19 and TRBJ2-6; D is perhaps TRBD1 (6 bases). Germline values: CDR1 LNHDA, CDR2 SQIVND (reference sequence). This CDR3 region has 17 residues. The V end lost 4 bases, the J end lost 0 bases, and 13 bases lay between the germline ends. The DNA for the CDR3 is TGTGCCAGTAGTAAGTCGGACAGTGTCTCTGGGGCCAACGTCCTGACTTTC. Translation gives CASSKSDSVSGANVLTF.

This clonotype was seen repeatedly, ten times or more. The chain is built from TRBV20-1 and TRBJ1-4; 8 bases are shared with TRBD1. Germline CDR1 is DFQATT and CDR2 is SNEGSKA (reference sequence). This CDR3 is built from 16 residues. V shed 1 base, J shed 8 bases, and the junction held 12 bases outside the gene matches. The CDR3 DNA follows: TGCAGTGCTAGAGTCAGGCAGGGGGCAGAGTTCGAAAAACTGTTTTTT. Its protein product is CSARVRQGAEFEKLFF.

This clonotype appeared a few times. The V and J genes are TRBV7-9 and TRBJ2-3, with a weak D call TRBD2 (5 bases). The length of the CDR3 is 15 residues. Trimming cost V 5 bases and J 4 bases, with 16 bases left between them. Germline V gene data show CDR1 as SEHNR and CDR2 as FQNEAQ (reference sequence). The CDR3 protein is CASSLGSVPPDTQYF. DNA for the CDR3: TGTGCCAGCAGCCTAGGGAGCGTGCCCCCAGATACGCAGTATTTT.

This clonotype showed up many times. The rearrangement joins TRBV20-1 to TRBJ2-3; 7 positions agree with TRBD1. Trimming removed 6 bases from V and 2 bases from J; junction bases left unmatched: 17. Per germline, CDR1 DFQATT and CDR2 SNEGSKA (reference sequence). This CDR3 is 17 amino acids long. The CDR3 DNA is TGCAGTGCCGTAAGGACAGGCTCCCTTGCTGACACAGATACGCAGTATTTT. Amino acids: CSAVRTGSLADTDTQYF.

The CDR3 here is CASSLDPTKNIQYF. In DNA form, the CDR3 reads TGCGCCAGCAGCTTGGATCCGACCAAAAACATTCAGTACTTC. This chain links TRBV5-1 with TRBJ2-4; no reliable D call. CDR1 is SGHRS, CDR2 YFSETQ, per germline. V was shortened by 0 bases and J by 2 bases, with 6 bases between the two germline ends. The CDR3 covers 14 residues.

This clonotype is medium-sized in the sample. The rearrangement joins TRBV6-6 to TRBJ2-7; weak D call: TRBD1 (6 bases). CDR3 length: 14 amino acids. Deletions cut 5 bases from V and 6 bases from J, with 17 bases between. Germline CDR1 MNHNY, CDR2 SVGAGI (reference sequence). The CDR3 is CASSKAPDRSEQYF. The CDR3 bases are TGTGCCAGCAGTAAGGCCCCCGACAGGTCCGAGCAGTACTTC.

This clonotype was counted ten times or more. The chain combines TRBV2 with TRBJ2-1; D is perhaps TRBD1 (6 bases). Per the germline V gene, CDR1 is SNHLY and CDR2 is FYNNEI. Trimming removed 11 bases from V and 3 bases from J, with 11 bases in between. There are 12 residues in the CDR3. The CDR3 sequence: CAGSGVYNEQFF. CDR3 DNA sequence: TGTGCCGGTTCAGGGGTCTACAATGAGCAGTTCTTC.

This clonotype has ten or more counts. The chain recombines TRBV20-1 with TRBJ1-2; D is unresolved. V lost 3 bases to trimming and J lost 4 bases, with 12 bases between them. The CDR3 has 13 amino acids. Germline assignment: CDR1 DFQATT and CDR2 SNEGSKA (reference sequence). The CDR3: CSASSGWAYGYTF. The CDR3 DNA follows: TGCAGTGCTAGTTCTGGGTGGGCCTATGGCTACACCTTC.

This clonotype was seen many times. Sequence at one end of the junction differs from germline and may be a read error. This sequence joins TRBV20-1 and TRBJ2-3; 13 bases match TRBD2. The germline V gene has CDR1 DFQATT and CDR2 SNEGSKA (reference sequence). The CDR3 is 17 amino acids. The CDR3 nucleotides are TGCAGTGCTCCCGGGGGACTAGCGGGGATTGGCACAAATACGCAGTATTTT. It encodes CSAPGGLAGIGTNTQYF.